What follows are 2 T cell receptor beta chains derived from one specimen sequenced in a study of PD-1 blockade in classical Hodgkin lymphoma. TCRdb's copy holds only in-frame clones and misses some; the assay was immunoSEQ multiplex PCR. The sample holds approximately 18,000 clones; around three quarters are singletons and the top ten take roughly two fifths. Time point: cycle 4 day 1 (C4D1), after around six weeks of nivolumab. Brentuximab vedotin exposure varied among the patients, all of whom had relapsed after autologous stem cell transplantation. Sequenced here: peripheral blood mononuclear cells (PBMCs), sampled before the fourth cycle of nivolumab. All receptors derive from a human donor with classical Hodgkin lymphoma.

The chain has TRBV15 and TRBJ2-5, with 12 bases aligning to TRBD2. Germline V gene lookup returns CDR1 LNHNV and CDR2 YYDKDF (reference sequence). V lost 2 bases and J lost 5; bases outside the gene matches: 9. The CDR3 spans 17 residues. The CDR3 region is CATSRPGLAGGRETQYF. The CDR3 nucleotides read TGTGCCACCAGCAGACCGGGACTAGCGGGTGGGAGGGAGACCCAGTACTTC. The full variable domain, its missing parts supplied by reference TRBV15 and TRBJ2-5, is DAMVIQNPRYQVTQFGKPVTLSCSQTLNHNVMYWYQQKSSQAPKLLFHYYDKDFNNEADTPDNFQSRRPNTSFCFLDIRSPGLGDTAMYLCATSRPGLAGGRETQYFGPGTRLLVL.

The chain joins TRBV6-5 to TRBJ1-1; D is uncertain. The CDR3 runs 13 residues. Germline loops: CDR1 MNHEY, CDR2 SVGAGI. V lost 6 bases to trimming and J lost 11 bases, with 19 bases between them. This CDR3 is CASRLLFGPRAFF. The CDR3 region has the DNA TGTGCCAGCAGGCTCTTATTTGGGCCCAGGGCTTTCTTT.